Included here is one T cell receptor (beta chain) sequence, with context. Its antigen is still unknown. Quantitative 5'-RACE was performed with molecular barcodes, and it yielded the TCR beta libraries. One entry per CDR3 protein results from TCRdb running MiXCR on the 5' RACE reads. The table has 300,000 to 400,000 distinct CDR3 sequences, about a fifth seen once. The CDR3 covers 14 residues. V lost 5 bases, J lost 9 bases, and 12 bases stayed unmatched. From germline, CDR1 is MDHEN and CDR2 SYDVKM. The entry originates in a study of CD8 T cells in ankylosing spondylitis. Study-wide points: What seemed typical of ankylosing spondylitis blood was a TCR beta motif built from several highly homologous variants. Existing reports had already noted some motif variants in reactive arthritis synovial fluid and blood. Peripheral blood samples showed relatively rare disease-linked clones, and these clones were CD8+.

The sequence was collected from a male donor with ankylosing spondylitis. The chain has TRBV28 and TRBJ1-1, with TRBD1 identical over 7 bases. The source material was blood, either unsorted or a sorted T cell fraction (not recorded which). The CDR3 protein is CASSLAWDSLKAFF. The CDR3 nucleotides read TGTGCCAGCAGTCTGGCCTGGGACAGCTTAAAAGCTTTCTTT.